The sequence of this TCR beta chain was determined in a study of blood T cell repertoires in COVID-19. Overall study context: T cells, B-cell-depleted T cells, or PBMCs supplied cDNA or gDNA.

CDR1 SGHTA and CDR2 FQGNSA come from the germline V gene. The V end lost 4 bases, the J end lost 2 bases, and 12 bases lay between the germline ends. This CDR3 region has 15 residues. Per the original methods: Reference gene primer amplification yielded estimated nucleated cell counts. The repertoire was sequenced with immunoSEQ multiplex PCR; TCRdb's copy has only in-frame clones and lacks some. Clonal size and the V and J genes are those of that table, whereas D and trimming came from the DNA. The sample records hundreds of thousands of clones, around 85% being singletons. This sequence was found in a woman aged 25 to 39 who had recovered from COVID-19. The rearrangement joins TRBV7-2 to TRBJ1-5; no definite D call. The sequencing sample was made of peripheral blood. The CDR3 spells CASSSVVSGNQPQHF. The CDR3 DNA sequence: TGTGCCAGCAGCTCCGTAGTGTCGGGCAATCAGCCCCAGCATTTT.